This TCR beta chain appears in the sequencing data of a study of tumor-infiltrating lymphocytes in localized non-small cell lung cancer. The overall study: Each patient gave resected tumor and non-adjacent uninvolved lung tissue. Overall study results and limits: No T-cell fraction difference was seen between IM1 and IM2 tumors.

Here immunoSEQ multiplex PCR was the method, and the copy in TCRdb shows in-frame clones only, minus some. In the table there are approximately 9,500 clones, around 74% of which are singletons. Germline CDR1 and CDR2: SGHTA and FQGNSA. The germline V and J ends were trimmed by 8 bases and 2 bases, with 13 bases remaining between them. The CDR3 spans 14 residues. Turning to this clone: Its specificity is not known.

V and J are TRBV7-2 and TRBJ2-1, with D hard to call. The sample was uninvolved lung tissue not adjacent to the tumor. The source is a human donor with non-small cell lung cancer. DNA of the CDR3: TGTGCCAGCGGGCGAGGACGGGCCTACAATGAGCAGTTCTTC. It codes for CASGRGRAYNEQFF.